These 17 T cell receptor beta chains were sequenced from one sample in a study of CD8+ T cells in alopecia areata. cDNA reverse transcribed from extracted RNA served as the sequencing template. TCRdb's copy holds only in-frame clones and misses some; the assay was immunoSEQ multiplex PCR. The sample yields about 210,000 clones, approximately 72% seen once. Treatment described: oral pan-JAK inhibitor, 5-10 mg twice daily. Sequencing was performed on CD4+ T cells sorted from blood, taken around week 44, from a patient treated with tofacitinib. These receptors all come from a human donor with alopecia areata.

This clone was detected only a few times. This chain joins TRBV5-1 and TRBJ2-6; D is ambiguous. The CDR3 is made up of 15 amino acids. V shed 4 bases and J shed 0 bases, with 8 bases lying between them. Germline loops: CDR1 SGHRS, CDR2 YFSETQ. CDR3 region: CASSGVASGANVLTF. The CDR3 nucleotides read TGCGCCAGCAGCGGGGTGGCCTCTGGGGCCAACGTCCTGACTTTC.

The sample holds one count of this clone. The chain carries TRBV29-1 and TRBJ1-1; D possibly corresponds to TRBD1 (6 bases). The CDR3 is 14 residues long. The V gene's germline CDR1 is SQVTM and CDR2 ANQGSEA. The V gene lost 3 bases and the J gene lost 1 base, with 12 bases spanning the gap. This chain's CDR3 is CSVETIRGNTEAFF. CDR3 in DNA: TGCAGCGTTGAGACAATCAGGGGGAACACTGAAGCTTTCTTT.

This chain connects TRBV4-2 to TRBJ2-1; 9 nucleotides agree with TRBD2. The V and J ends lost 0 bases and 4 bases, in that order; junction bases with no gene match: 4. The CDR3 totals 16 residues. Germline V gene sequence: CDR1 LGHNA, CDR2 YNFKEQ. DNA for the CDR3: TGTGCCAGCAGCCAAGATTCTGCGGGGGGGTACAATGAGCAGTTCTTC. Residues: CASSQDSAGGYNEQFF.

This chain links TRBV7-2 with TRBJ1-5; D is ambiguous. Germline assignment: CDR1 SGHTA and CDR2 FQGNSA. The CDR3 sequence is 13 residues long. Trimming pared 4 bases from V and 4 bases from J, leaving 8 bases between. CDR3 sequence: CASSYRPNQPQHF. The CDR3 DNA reads TGTGCCAGCAGCTACAGACCGAATCAGCCCCAGCATTTT.

On this clone: Other nucleotide sequences from this sample produce the same CDR3. V and J are TRBV10-3 and TRBJ2-2; no definite D call. The CDR3 spans 15 residues. Trimming pared 3 bases from V and 0 bases from J, leaving 8 bases between. In germline, CDR1 is ENHRY, CDR2 SYGVKD. The CDR3 nucleotides read TGTGCCATCAGTGAAAGAGGAACGAACACCGGGGAGCTGTTTTTT. Translation: CAISERGTNTGELFF.

This rearrangement joins TRBV29-1 to TRBJ2-2; D is possibly TRBD2 (6 bases). The V gene's germline CDR1 is SQVTM and CDR2 ANQGSEA. V was shortened by 7 bases and J by 2 bases, with 11 bases between the two germline ends. This CDR3 is built from 13 residues. The CDR3 reads CSGSGTNTGELFF. The CDR3 DNA sequence: TGCAGCGGTTCCGGGACTAACACCGGGGAGCTGTTTTTT.

The chain is built from TRBV30 and TRBJ2-7; 8 nucleotides align to TRBD1. CDR1 is GTSNPN, CDR2 SVGIG, per germline (reference sequence). The V and J ends lost 5 bases and 6 bases, in that order; junction bases with no gene match: 9. CDR3 length: 13 amino acids. The CDR3 here is CAWQKDRAGEQYF. The CDR3 coding sequence is TGTGCCTGGCAAAAGGACAGGGCAGGCGAGCAGTACTTC. Using reference TRBV30 and TRBJ2-7 for the parts outside the CDR3, the full variable domain is SQTIHQWPATLVQPVGSPLSLECTVEGTSNPNLYWYRQAAGRGLQLLFYSVGIGQISSEVPQNLSASRPQDRQFILSSKKLLLSDSGFYLCAWQKDRAGEQYFGPGTRLTVT.

To note about this clone: Other DNA sequences in the sample encode the same CDR3. CDR3 sequence reads: CAWRPGQLNTEAFF. CDR3 coding DNA: TGTGCCTGGAGGCCGGGACAGCTGAACACTGAAGCTTTCTTT. The gene calls are TRBV30 and TRBJ1-1; 7 bases are shared with TRBD1. Germline-derived CDR1 and CDR2 are GTSNPN and SVGIG (reference sequence). The trim removed 3 bases at V and 0 bases at J, leaving 4 bases unmatched. This CDR3 comprises 14 residues.

This chain connects TRBV30 to TRBJ1-5; D perhaps matches TRBD1 (5 bases). CDR1 is GTSNPN and CDR2 is SVGIG in the germline V gene (reference sequence). The CDR3 totals 14 residues. V was clipped by 0 bases and J by 5 bases, with 11 bases between them. CDR3 bases: TGTGCCTGGAGTGTCCAGCAGGGTCATCAGCCCCAGCATTTT. It is translated as CAWSVQQGHQPQHF.

The chain joins TRBV29-1 to TRBJ1-1; no firm D call. Trimming stripped 4 bases from V and 4 bases from J, with 13 bases between. Germline values: CDR1 SQVTM, CDR2 ANQGSEA. This CDR3 is built from 13 residues. Here the CDR3 reads CSVVTNLGTEAFF. For the CDR3, the DNA is TGCAGCGTTGTTACGAACCTGGGCACTGAAGCTTTCTTT.

This clone was detected only a few times. V is TRBV9 and J is TRBJ1-1, with D uncertain. Trimming removed 3 bases from V and 6 bases from J, with 15 bases in between. From germline, CDR1 is SGDLS and CDR2 YYNGEE. This CDR3 comprises 14 residues. The CDR3 region has the DNA TGTGCCAGCAGCGATCAGGCCCTACAATCTGAAGCTTTCTTT. As protein: CASSDQALQSEAFF.

This clone was seen many times. The CDR3 DNA reads TGTGCCATCAGTGGGACTAGCGAGGGGACAGTGCAGTACTTC. Protein sequence: CAISGTSEGTVQYF. This chain joins TRBV10-3 and TRBJ2-7; 9 nucleotides align to TRBD2. The CDR3 runs to 14 residues. After removal of 4 bases from V and 9 bases from J, the junction contained 10 bases not matched to a gene. CDR1 and CDR2 from the germline V gene are ENHRY and SYGVKD.

The CDR3 loop is CASSFGVGRGGDTQYF. CDR3 DNA sequence: TGTGCCAGCAGCTTCGGGGTCGGGCGGGGTGGAGATACGCAGTATTTT. The rearrangement links TRBV5-6 to TRBJ2-3; D may be TRBD2 (6 bases). CDR1 and CDR2 (germline): SGHDT, YYEEEE. The CDR3 runs to 16 residues. V was trimmed by 2 bases and J by 5 bases, leaving 18 bases between them.

The chain is built from TRBV12-5 and TRBJ2-3, with D uncertain. The CDR3 is 11 amino acids. V was cut by 6 bases and J by 5 bases, with 6 bases left in between. Germline CDR1 reads LGHNT; CDR2 reads FRNRAP. The CDR3 sequence is CASGVVDTQYF. The CDR3 DNA reads as TGTGCTAGTGGGGTGGTAGATACGCAGTATTTT. The entire variable domain, with the rest obtained from reference TRBV12-5 and TRBJ2-3, is as follows: DARVTQTPRHKVTEMGQEVTMRCQPILGHNTVFWYRQTMMQGLELLAYFRNRAPLDDSGMPKDRFSAEMPDATLATLKIQPSEPRDSAVYFCASGVVDTQYFGPGTRLTVL.

The chain recombines TRBV4-3 with TRBJ1-1; D not certain. The CDR3 totals 13 residues. The V end lost 3 bases, the J end lost 4 bases, and 9 bases lay between the germline ends. CDR1 is LGHNA and CDR2 is YSLEER in the germline V gene. The CDR3 bases are TGCGCCAGCAGCCACGATGAGGGCACTGAAGCTTTCTTT. It translates to CASSHDEGTEAFF.

This sequence joins TRBV5-1 and TRBJ2-7, with D unresolved. Germline assignment: CDR1 SGHRS and CDR2 YFSETQ. Trimming shortened V by 1 base and J by 3 bases, and 8 bases separated the two germline ends. CDR3 length: 13 residues. DNA for the CDR3: TGCGCCAGCAGCTTGTTGGTGCACTACGAGCAGTACTTC. This translates into CASSLLVHYEQYF.

This clone was counted a few times. The chain uses TRBV7-9 and TRBJ2-1, with 9 bases matching TRBD1. Germline V CDR1 and CDR2: SEHNR, FQNEAQ (reference sequence). The CDR3 spans 16 residues. The junction had 4 bases not matched to a gene; V was cut back by 1 base and J by 3 bases. The DNA for the CDR3 is TGTGCCAGCAGCTTAGTCGGGACAGGGAGCTACAATGAGCAGTTCTTC. It encodes CASSLVGTGSYNEQFF. Full variable domain (missing parts from reference TRBV7-9 and TRBJ2-1): DTGVSQNPRHKITKRGQNVTFRCDPISEHNRLYWYRQTLGQGPEFLTYFQNEAQLEKSRLLSDRFSAERPKGSFSTLEIQRTEQGDSAMYLCASSLVGTGSYNEQFFGPGTRLTVL.